This T cell receptor beta chain emerged from a study of glioma-infiltrating T cells after dendritic cell vaccination. In the study overall: Samples are from glioblastoma patients in Phase I and II dendritic cell vaccine trials.

Here immunoSEQ multiplex PCR was the method, and the copy in TCRdb shows in-frame clones only, minus some. The table has more than 75,000 clones, roughly four fifths seen once. This CDR3 comprises 19 residues. Germline lookup yields CDR1 PRHDT and CDR2 FYEKMQ (reference sequence). Germline trimming cut 2 bases from V and 1 base from J; bases unmatched to any gene: 9. Time point reported: after dendritic cell vaccination, including at tumor progression/relapse. The input for sequencing was blood, taken after dendritic cell vaccination. The rearrangement links TRBV13 to TRBJ2-2; 11 nucleotides align to TRBD2. The source of this sequence is a human donor with glioblastoma. The CDR3 bases are TGTGCCAGCAGCTTATCCCTAGCGGGGGGCCGCAGGAACACCGGGGAGCTGTTTTTT. Protein sequence: CASSLSLAGGRRNTGELFF.